This T cell receptor beta chain came from a study of blood T cell repertoires in COVID-19. Overall study context: Some COVID-19 samples were acute and others convalescent; all came from the United States, Italy and Spain.

Germline loops: CDR1 LNHDA, CDR2 SQIVND (reference sequence). This CDR3 spans 19 amino acids. Between the trimmed V and J ends, which lost 8 bases and 1 base, there was a span of 27 bases. The repertoire was sequenced with immunoSEQ multiplex PCR; TCRdb's copy has only in-frame clones and lacks some. The sample shows 70,000 or so clones, 85% to 90% of them seen only once. The rearrangement joins TRBV19 to TRBJ1-5, with D maybe TRBD1 (5 bases). The source of this sequence is a woman at least 80 years old with active COVID-19. The sample consisted of peripheral blood. CDR3 sequence reads: CASSKAGYSGHRSNQPQHF. As DNA, the CDR3 is TGTGCCAGTTCCAAAGCGGGGTACTCGGGGCACAGGAGCAATCAGCCCCAGCATTTT.